This is a list of T cell receptor beta chains from one sample in a study of response to subunit inactivated influenza vaccine. TCRdb itself ran the RT-PCR reads through MiXCR, one entry per CDR3 protein. The sample contains hundreds of thousands of distinct CDR3 sequences, about 10% of which appear only once. The sample consisted of PBMCs from blood, taken roughly 47 days after vaccination. The receptors were sampled from a man aged 45-65 years who received an inactivated influenza vaccine. CDR3s include the opening cysteine and the closing phenylalanine or tryptophan. D genes are given only for firm matches. Only some rows state a clone size, as once, few, many or a class for expanded clones.

abundance: many; v_gene: TRBV4-1; d_gene: TRBD2; j_gene: TRBJ2-7; CDR3aa: CASSQGLIIPSGRGEQYF; CDR3nt: TGCGCCAGCAGCCAAGGGCTCATCATCCCTAGCGGGAGAGGCGAGCAGTACTTC
abundance: few; v_gene: TRBV4-1; d_gene: .; j_gene: TRBJ2-2; CDR3aa: CASSHASHTGELFF; CDR3nt: TGCGCCAGCAGCCATGCGAGTCACACCGGGGAGCTGTTTTTT
abundance: .; v_gene: TRBV20-1; d_gene: TRBD2; j_gene: TRBJ2-3; CDR3aa: CSASGAGATDTQYF; CDR3nt: TGCAGTGCTAGCGGAGCGGGGGCAACAGATACGCAGTATTTT
abundance: .; v_gene: TRBV18; d_gene: TRBD1; j_gene: TRBJ1-2; CDR3aa: CASSSTGQGWYGYTF; CDR3nt: TGTGCCAGCTCATCCACCGGACAGGGTTGGTATGGCTACACCTTC
abundance: few; v_gene: TRBV6-1; d_gene: .; j_gene: TRBJ1-1; CDR3aa: CASSERRGEDLENMNTEAFF; CDR3nt: TGTGCCAGCAGTGAACGAAGGGGTGAGGATCTAGAGAACATGAACACTGAAGCTTTCTTT
abundance: few; v_gene: TRBV9; d_gene: TRBD2; j_gene: TRBJ2-3; CDR3aa: CASSPIAGVGTDTQYF; CDR3nt: TGTGCCAGCAGCCCAATAGCGGGAGTGGGAACAGATACGCAGTATTTT
abundance: many; v_gene: TRBV7-6; d_gene: .; j_gene: TRBJ2-7; CDR3aa: CASSLTVTSYEQYF; CDR3nt: TGTGCCAGCAGCTTAACGGTAACCTCCTACGAGCAGTACTTC
abundance: few; v_gene: TRBV7-9; d_gene: .; j_gene: TRBJ2-7; CDR3aa: CASSLGSREQYF; CDR3nt: TGTGCCAGCAGCTTAGGGTCCCGCGAGCAGTACTTC
abundance: .; v_gene: TRBV4-3; d_gene: .; j_gene: TRBJ2-1; CDR3aa: CASSQGTAAYNEQFF; CDR3nt: TGCGCCAGCAGCCAAGGCACAGCAGCCTACAATGAGCAGTTCTTC
abundance: many; v_gene: TRBV20-1; d_gene: .; j_gene: TRBJ2-1; CDR3aa: CSASASGAYNEQFF; CDR3nt: TGCAGTGCTAGCGCTTCTGGGGCATACAATGAGCAGTTCTTC
abundance: .; v_gene: TRBV11-2; d_gene: .; j_gene: TRBJ2-5; CDR3aa: CASRPGAGLETQYF; CDR3nt: TGTGCCAGCAGACCCGGGGCAGGGTTAGAGACCCAGTACTTC
abundance: .; v_gene: TRBV20-1; d_gene: TRBD2; j_gene: TRBJ2-3; CDR3aa: CSARAPGTRIMAQYF; CDR3nt: TGCAGTGCTAGAGCCCCCGGGACTAGGATCATGGCGCAGTATTTT
abundance: .; v_gene: TRBV11-2; d_gene: .; j_gene: TRBJ1-1; CDR3aa: CASSLALGAEAFF; CDR3nt: TGTGCCAGCAGCTTAGCTCTAGGAGCTGAAGCTTTCTTT
abundance: .; v_gene: TRBV6-5; d_gene: TRBD1; j_gene: TRBJ2-7; CDR3aa: CASSYSSSSDRVHYEQYF; CDR3nt: TGTGCCAGCAGTTACTCGAGTTCATCGGACAGGGTGCACTACGAGCAGTACTTC
abundance: many; v_gene: TRBV29-1; d_gene: .; j_gene: TRBJ2-5; CDR3aa: CSAKGWEGETQYF; CDR3nt: TGCAGCGCCAAAGGGTGGGAAGGGGAGACCCAGTACTTC
abundance: few; v_gene: TRBV7-2; d_gene: .; j_gene: TRBJ2-7; CDR3aa: CASSLAREQGKQYF; CDR3nt: TGTGCCAGCAGCTTAGCTCGGGAACAGGGCAAGCAGTACTTC
abundance: many; v_gene: TRBV12-3/TRBV12-4; d_gene: .; j_gene: TRBJ2-3; CDR3aa: CASSLVVTSGTDTQYF; CDR3nt: TGTGCCAGCAGTTTAGTGGTGACATCCGGGACAGATACGCAGTATTTT
abundance: many; v_gene: TRBV12-3/TRBV12-4; d_gene: .; j_gene: TRBJ2-1; CDR3aa: CASGPQTYNEQFF; CDR3nt: TGTGCCAGCGGACCTCAGACCTACAATGAGCAGTTCTTC
abundance: few; v_gene: TRBV6-1; d_gene: .; j_gene: TRBJ1-1; CDR3aa: CASSEVHLNTEAFF; CDR3nt: TGTGCCAGCAGTGAAGTACACCTGAACACTGAAGCTTTCTTT
abundance: few; v_gene: TRBV20-1; d_gene: .; j_gene: TRBJ2-7; CDR3aa: CSASLGLSYEQYF; CDR3nt: TGCAGTGCTAGTCTCGGTCTATCCTACGAGCAGTACTTC
abundance: few; v_gene: TRBV15; d_gene: .; j_gene: TRBJ2-3; CDR3aa: CATSRGDRVTDTQYF; CDR3nt: TGTGCCACCAGCAGAGGGGACCGAGTCACAGATACGCAGTATTTT
abundance: few; v_gene: TRBV10-3; d_gene: .; j_gene: TRBJ1-6; CDR3aa: CAITLGINSPLHF; CDR3nt: TGTGCCATCACACTGGGGATCAATTCACCCCTCCACTTT
abundance: many; v_gene: TRBV12-3/TRBV12-4; d_gene: .; j_gene: TRBJ2-7; CDR3aa: CASSLSRYEQYF; CDR3nt: TGTGCCAGCAGTTTGTCGCGTTACGAGCAGTACTTC
abundance: .; v_gene: TRBV10-1; d_gene: .; j_gene: TRBJ2-7; CDR3aa: CASSEPERRAEPYEQYF; CDR3nt: TGCGCCAGCAGTGAGCCCGAGCGTCGTGCTGAACCCTACGAGCAGTACTTC
abundance: few; v_gene: TRBV7-9; d_gene: TRBD1; j_gene: TRBJ2-3; CDR3aa: CAMGTGALGDTQYF; CDR3nt: TGTGCCATGGGGACAGGGGCGCTGGGAGATACGCAGTATTTT
abundance: .; v_gene: TRBV12-3/TRBV12-4; d_gene: .; j_gene: TRBJ2-7; CDR3aa: CASSFRGGGYYEQYF; CDR3nt: TGTGCCAGCAGTTTTAGGGGGGGGGGATACTACGAGCAGTACTTC
abundance: many; v_gene: TRBV10-3; d_gene: .; j_gene: TRBJ1-1; CDR3aa: CAISESWVEAFF; CDR3nt: TGTGCCATCAGTGAGTCTTGGGTTGAAGCTTTCTTT
abundance: many; v_gene: TRBV12-3/TRBV12-4; d_gene: .; j_gene: TRBJ2-1; CDR3aa: CASSPGAVLFDEQFF; CDR3nt: TGTGCCAGCAGTCCGGGCGCGGTCCTGTTCGATGAGCAGTTCTTC
abundance: .; v_gene: TRBV12-3/TRBV12-4; d_gene: TRBD2; j_gene: TRBJ2-1; CDR3aa: CASSLRRGGGYNEQFF; CDR3nt: TGTGCCAGCAGCCTTAGAAGGGGCGGGGGCTACAATGAGCAGTTCTTC
abundance: many; v_gene: TRBV12-3/TRBV12-4; d_gene: .; j_gene: TRBJ1-2; CDR3aa: CASSLGKVLSGGYTF; CDR3nt: TGTGCCAGCAGTTTGGGGAAGGTTCTCTCCGGTGGCTACACCTTC
abundance: many; v_gene: TRBV29-1; d_gene: .; j_gene: TRBJ2-5; CDR3aa: CSARDTGRETQYF; CDR3nt: TGCAGCGCACGGGACACTGGGCGAGAGACCCAGTACTTC
abundance: many; v_gene: TRBV4-3; d_gene: TRBD1; j_gene: TRBJ2-6; CDR3aa: CASSPEETGGTSIGANVLTF; CDR3nt: TGCGCCAGCAGCCCAGAGGAGACAGGGGGAACCTCTATTGGGGCCAACGTCCTGACTTTC
abundance: many; v_gene: TRBV20-1; d_gene: .; j_gene: TRBJ2-3; CDR3aa: CSARLASNTDTQYF; CDR3nt: TGCAGTGCTAGACTGGCGTCTAACACAGATACGCAGTATTTT
abundance: .; v_gene: TRBV10-3; d_gene: .; j_gene: TRBJ2-7; CDR3aa: CAIKRSTGPYEQYF; CDR3nt: TGTGCCATCAAGCGTTCGACGGGTCCCTACGAGCAGTACTTC
abundance: .; v_gene: TRBV29-1; d_gene: TRBD1; j_gene: TRBJ1-1; CDR3aa: CSVEENRGSEAFF; CDR3nt: TGCAGCGTTGAAGAGAACAGGGGTTCTGAAGCTTTCTTT
abundance: .; v_gene: TRBV27; d_gene: .; j_gene: TRBJ2-1; CDR3aa: CASSLYRALQYNEQFF; CDR3nt: TGTGCCAGCAGTTTATATCGAGCCTTACAGTACAATGAGCAGTTCTTC
abundance: few; v_gene: TRBV6-5; d_gene: .; j_gene: TRBJ2-1; CDR3aa: CASSYSRDGYNEQFF; CDR3nt: TGTGCCAGCAGTTACTCGAGAGACGGCTACAATGAGCAGTTCTTC
abundance: .; v_gene: TRBV20-1; d_gene: TRBD2; j_gene: TRBJ2-7; CDR3aa: CSAPPGTSWGAWEQYF; CDR3nt: TGCAGTGCCCCCCCCGGGACTAGCTGGGGAGCTTGGGAGCAGTACTTC
abundance: many; v_gene: TRBV10-3; d_gene: .; j_gene: TRBJ2-3; CDR3aa: CAISESGFYTQYF; CDR3nt: TGTGCCATCAGTGAGTCAGGCTTCTATACGCAGTATTTT
abundance: many; v_gene: TRBV27; d_gene: .; j_gene: TRBJ2-7; CDR3aa: CASRRTNSYEQYF; CDR3nt: TGTGCCAGCAGGCGTACGAACTCCTACGAGCAGTACTTC
abundance: .; v_gene: TRBV12-3/TRBV12-4; d_gene: .; j_gene: TRBJ1-4; CDR3aa: CASTLGGARGEKLFF; CDR3nt: TGTGCCAGCACCTTAGGAGGGGCGCGGGGTGAAAAACTGTTTTTT
abundance: many; v_gene: TRBV9; d_gene: TRBD1; j_gene: TRBJ2-2; CDR3aa: CASSGADRGLGELFF; CDR3nt: TGTGCCAGCAGCGGCGCGGACAGGGGTCTCGGGGAGCTGTTTTTT
abundance: many; v_gene: TRBV7-9; d_gene: .; j_gene: TRBJ2-5; CDR3aa: CASSLAGLETQYF; CDR3nt: TGTGCCAGCAGCTTGGCGGGTCTTGAGACCCAGTACTTC
abundance: .; v_gene: TRBV6-5; d_gene: .; j_gene: TRBJ1-1; CDR3aa: CASSYTGQVTEAFF; CDR3nt: TGTGCCAGCAGTTACACAGGGCAGGTCACTGAAGCTTTCTTT
abundance: few; v_gene: TRBV4-2; d_gene: TRBD1; j_gene: TRBJ2-6; CDR3aa: CASSQTGEGANVLTF; CDR3nt: TGTGCCAGCAGCCAGACAGGGGAGGGGGCCAACGTCCTGACTTTC
abundance: many; v_gene: TRBV6-5; d_gene: .; j_gene: TRBJ2-1; CDR3aa: CASSSRQAIYNEQFF; CDR3nt: TGTGCCAGCAGCTCTCGGCAGGCGATATACAATGAGCAGTTCTTC
abundance: few; v_gene: TRBV10-3; d_gene: .; j_gene: TRBJ2-7; CDR3aa: CAISESGPYEQYF; CDR3nt: TGTGCCATCAGTGAGTCCGGCCCCTACGAGCAGTACTTC
abundance: many; v_gene: TRBV20-1; d_gene: TRBD2; j_gene: TRBJ2-3; CDR3aa: CSALKTSGTDTQYF; CDR3nt: TGCAGTGCTCTGAAGACTAGCGGCACAGATACGCAGTATTTT
abundance: many; v_gene: TRBV6-4; d_gene: .; j_gene: TRBJ2-7; CDR3aa: CASSVHEQYF; CDR3nt: TGTGCCAGCAGTGTCCACGAGCAGTACTTC
abundance: .; v_gene: TRBV7-3; d_gene: TRBD1; j_gene: TRBJ2-2; CDR3aa: CASSLRVRDRVTGELFF; CDR3nt: TGTGCCAGCAGCTTAAGAGTCCGGGACAGGGTTACCGGGGAGCTGTTTTTT
abundance: few; v_gene: TRBV5-1; d_gene: TRBD2; j_gene: TRBJ2-1; CDR3aa: CASSGRAGGPYNEQFF; CDR3nt: TGCGCCAGCAGCGGGAGAGCGGGAGGGCCGTACAATGAGCAGTTCTTC
abundance: .; v_gene: TRBV5-3; d_gene: .; j_gene: TRBJ1-5; CDR3aa: CARSLEWQGSNQPQHF; CDR3nt: TGTGCCAGAAGCTTAGAGTGGCAGGGTTCGAATCAGCCCCAGCATTTT
abundance: many; v_gene: TRBV2; d_gene: TRBD2; j_gene: TRBJ2-5; CDR3aa: CASTQAGRAETQYF; CDR3nt: TGTGCCAGCACTCAGGCGGGGAGGGCAGAGACCCAGTACTTC